Below are 15 T cell receptor beta chains sequenced from a single sample in a study of blood T cell repertoires in COVID-19. The assay was immunoSEQ multiplex PCR, and TCRdb's table has in-frame clones only and misses some. The sample lists about 100,000 clones; roughly 89% were seen once. The sequencing sample was made of peripheral blood. The source is a woman aged 50 to 60 with COVID-19, enrolled during active disease.

The chain is built from TRBV5-1 and TRBJ2-5, with 9 bases that match TRBD1. The CDR3 covers 15 residues. After removal of 4 bases from V and 5 bases from J, the junction contained 9 bases not matched to a gene. Germline lookup yields CDR1 SGHRS and CDR2 YFSETQ. DNA for the CDR3: TGCGCCAGCAGCCTTGGGACAGGGTCGTGGGAGACCCAGTACTTC. Translated: CASSLGTGSWETQYF.

The chain carries TRBV11-2 and TRBJ2-7, with a possible D match to TRBD1 (6 bases). CDR3 length: 15 residues. The V and J ends lost 6 bases and 1 base respectively, with 16 bases between them. From germline, CDR1 is SGHAT and CDR2 FQNNGV. The chain's CDR3 is CASRFTADRSYEQYF. Written as DNA, the CDR3 is TGTGCCAGCAGATTCACCGCCGACAGGTCCTACGAGCAGTACTTC.

This clone was observed a handful of times. The chain carries TRBV6-5 and TRBJ2-1, with D possibly matching TRBD2 (6 bases). This CDR3 comprises 15 residues. Trimming removed 0 bases at V and 8 bases at J, with 14 bases between. CDR1 is MNHEY, CDR2 SVGAGI, per germline. CDR3 sequence: CASSYSRLGPHEQFF. The CDR3 DNA reads as TGTGCCAGCAGTTACTCGCGACTAGGCCCTCATGAGCAGTTCTTC.

As DNA, the CDR3 is TGTGCCTGGGGGAGCGTGGGGAACACTGAAGCTTTCTTT. It specifies CAWGSVGNTEAFF. The J gene is TRBJ1-1, the V gene TRBV30, with D uncertain. Germline loops: CDR1 GTSNPN, CDR2 SVGIG (reference sequence). This CDR3 comprises 13 residues. V was trimmed by 5 bases and J by 1 base, leaving 11 bases between them.

The sample holds one count of this clone. The chain carries TRBV27 and TRBJ2-7, with D possibly TRBD2 on 6 matching bases. The germline gives CDR1 MNHEY, CDR2 SMNVEV (reference sequence). Trimming pared 2 bases from V and 3 bases from J, leaving 14 bases between. This CDR3 has 15 amino acids. CDR3 sequence reads: CASSLGQGGIYEQYF. The CDR3 DNA reads TGTGCCAGCAGTTTAGGGCAGGGAGGAATCTACGAGCAGTACTTC.

On this clone: At one of its ends the junction is not consistent with the germline gene, which may arise from a read error. V gene TRBV27 combines with J gene TRBJ1-5; no clear D. The germline gives CDR1 MNHEY, CDR2 SMNVEV (reference sequence). The CDR3 loop spans 13 amino acids. The CDR3 coding sequence is TGTGCCATCTCATATAGTAGCAATCGGCCCCAGCATTTT. Amino acids: CAISYSSNRPQHF.

This clone was counted only a few times. The identical CDR3 is also encoded by other nucleotide sequences in the sample. CDR3 sequence: CASSQDLFYGYTF. CDR3 bases: TGTGCCAGCAGCCAAGATCTGTTCTATGGCTACACCTTC. The chain has TRBV14 and TRBJ1-2, with D unresolved. CDR1 is SGHDN and CDR2 is FVKESK in the germline V gene. V lost 0 bases, J lost 4 bases, and 6 bases lay in between. The length of the CDR3 is 13 residues. The full variable domain, its missing parts supplied by reference TRBV14 and TRBJ1-2, is EAGVTQFPSHSVIEKGQTVTLRCDPISGHDNLYWYRRVMGKEIKFLLHFVKESKQDESGMPNNRFLAERTGGTYSTLKVQPAELEDSGVYFCASSQDLFYGYTFGSGTRLTVV.

This chain links TRBV3-1 (or the pseudogene TRBV3-2) with TRBJ2-7, with 9 bases lining up with TRBD1. This CDR3 spans 16 amino acids. V gave up 2 bases and J gave up 5 bases; unmatched junction bases: 10. In germline, CDR1 is LGHDT, CDR2 YNNKEL (reference sequence). The CDR3 sequence: CASSQPPGTGTNEQYF. Written as DNA, the CDR3 is TGTGCCAGCAGCCAACCTCCCGGGACAGGGACCAACGAGCAGTACTTC.

CDR3 bases: TGTGCCAGCAGTCAGGGGTATGGCAATCAGCCCCAGCATTTT. Encoded protein: CASSQGYGNQPQHF. The rearrangement uses TRBV27 and TRBJ1-5, with D perhaps matching TRBD1 (6 bases). CDR3 length: 14 amino acids. V lost 5 bases and J lost 2, with 10 bases in between. The germline V gene encodes CDR1 MNHEY and CDR2 SMNVEV (reference sequence).

V and J are TRBV15 and TRBJ2-1; 11 bases line up with TRBD1. This CDR3 has 15 amino acids. The J segment lost 7 bases and the V segment lost 5 bases, leaving 7 bases of the junction unmatched. Per the germline V gene, CDR1 is LNHNV and CDR2 is YYDKDF (reference sequence). The DNA for the CDR3 is TGTGCCACCAGCCCCTTGGGACAGGGGGTAAATGAGCAGTTCTTC. It encodes CATSPLGQGVNEQFF. The full variable domain, with the rest looked up from reference TRBV15 and TRBJ2-1, is DAMVIQNPRYQVTQFGKPVTLSCSQTLNHNVMYWYQQKSSQAPKLLFHYYDKDFNNEADTPDNFQSRRPNTSFCFLDIRSPGLGDTAMYLCATSPLGQGVNEQFFGPGTRLTVL.

The V call is TRBV7-2, the J call TRBJ2-3, with D perhaps TRBD2 (6 bases). The germline V gene encodes CDR1 SGHTA and CDR2 FQGNSA. This CDR3 contains 17 residues. Trimming pared 2 bases from V and 2 bases from J, leaving 17 bases between. The CDR3 nucleotides read TGTGCCAGCAGCTTATCTAGCCGGCGGGGTTACACAGATACGCAGTATTTT. Amino acid sequence: CASSLSSRRGYTDTQYF.

CDR3 sequence: CASSQGPGVEAFF. In DNA, the CDR3 is TGTGCCAGCAGCCAAGGGCCAGGGGTAGAGGCTTTCTTT. The chain carries TRBV3-1 (or the pseudogene TRBV3-2) and TRBJ1-1, with a weak D call TRBD1 (6 bases). Trimming cost V 1 base and J 11 bases, with 14 bases left between them. CDR1 and CDR2 (germline): LGHDT, YNNKEL (reference sequence). CDR3 length: 13 amino acids.

This clone was found once. J is TRBJ2-7 and V is TRBV7-9; 10 nucleotides match TRBD1. V dropped 2 bases and J dropped 5; count of bases not matched to a gene: 9. The CDR3 has 16 residues. Germline values: CDR1 SEHNR, CDR2 FQNEAQ (reference sequence). The chain's CDR3 is CASSLTTGTGVHEQYF. The CDR3 region has the DNA TGTGCCAGCAGCTTAACGACCGGGACAGGGGTCCACGAGCAGTACTTC.

This chain connects TRBV19 to TRBJ1-5; perhaps TRBD1 as D (5 bases). Trimming pared 5 bases from V and 4 bases from J, leaving 12 bases between. Germline CDR1 and CDR2: LNHDA and SQIVND (reference sequence). This CDR3 contains 14 residues. CDR3 sequence reads: CASSDWGVNQPQHF. CDR3 in DNA: TGTGCCAGTAGTGACTGGGGGGTAAATCAGCCCCAGCATTTT.

The chain joins TRBV18 to TRBJ2-1; 7 bases align to TRBD1. Germline V gene sequence: CDR1 KGHSH, CDR2 LQKENI. Trimming at V came to 3 bases and at J to 4 bases, leaving 9 bases not matched to a gene. The CDR3 length is 16 residues. Here the CDR3 reads CASSPSQGSLYNEQFF. CDR3 bases: TGTGCCAGCTCACCCTCACAGGGGTCATTATACAATGAGCAGTTCTTC.